Listed here are 26 T cell receptor beta chains from one sample, sequenced in a study of radiotherapy plus CTLA-4 blockade in lung cancer. Here immunoSEQ multiplex PCR was the method, and the copy in TCRdb shows in-frame clones only, minus some. The table lists about 38,000 clones, around three quarters of them singletons. Sequenced here: peripheral blood, sampled from a patient treated with radiotherapy plus ipilimumab. These receptors were collected from a human donor with non-small cell lung cancer who had stable disease on radiotherapy plus ipilimumab.

The chain has TRBV19 and TRBJ1-1, with 7 bases that match TRBD1. CDR1 is LNHDA, CDR2 SQIVND, per germline (reference sequence). J lost 1 base, V lost 4 bases, and 0 bases had no gene match. The CDR3 length is 13 residues. The CDR3: CASSRDRNTEAFF. The DNA for the CDR3 is TGTGCCAGTAGTAGGGACAGGAACACTGAAGCTTTCTTT. Full variable domain (remainder filled in from reference TRBV19 and TRBJ1-1): DGGITQSPKYLFRKEGQNVTLSCEQNLNHDAMYWYRQDPGQGLRLIYYSQIVNDFQKGDIAEGYSVSREKKESFPLTVTSAQKNPTAFYLCASSRDRNTEAFFGQGTRLTVV.

The CDR3 here is CARGTSGASTDTQYF. CDR3 DNA sequence: TGTGCCAGGGGGACTAGCGGGGCCAGCACAGATACGCAGTATTTT. The V gene is TRBV2, the J gene TRBJ2-3; TRBD2 matches 13 bases. There are 15 residues in the CDR3. V was clipped by 9 bases and J by 0 bases; unmatched bases: 3. Germline CDR1 is SNHLY and CDR2 is FYNNEI.

This clone was seen a single time. This chain links TRBV4-3 with TRBJ2-3; D call uncertain. The CDR3 has 12 amino acids. The V gene lost 0 bases and the J gene lost 4 bases, with 2 bases spanning the gap. Germline CDR1 LGHNA, CDR2 YSLEER. CDR3 sequence (DNA): TGCGCCAGCAGCCAAGAAGCAGATACGCAGTATTTT. As protein: CASSQEADTQYF.

CDR3 DNA sequence: TGTGCCAGCAGTGACAGAACAGGGGCCTCAAATACGCAGTATTTT. This gives the protein CASSDRTGASNTQYF. The V and J genes are TRBV2 and TRBJ2-3; TRBD1 matches 7 bases. J lost 7 bases, V lost 3 bases, and 10 bases had no gene match. From germline, CDR1 is SNHLY and CDR2 FYNNEI. The CDR3 totals 15 residues. Full variable domain (outside the CDR3, taken from reference TRBV2 and TRBJ2-3): EPEVTQTPSHQVTQMGQEVILRCVPISNHLYFYWYRQILGQKVEFLVSFYNNEISEKSEIFDDQFSVERPDGSNFTLKIRSTKLEDSAMYFCASSDRTGASNTQYFGPGTRLTVL.

The J gene is TRBJ1-1, the V gene TRBV10-1; D perhaps matches TRBD1 (5 bases). Germline loops: CDR1 WNHNN, CDR2 SYGVQD (reference sequence). CDR3 size: 14 residues. Trimming removed 0 bases at V and 8 bases at J, with 13 bases between. The CDR3 protein is CASSESGDGREAFF. The CDR3 DNA reads TGCGCCAGCAGTGAGTCGGGGGATGGGAGAGAAGCTTTCTTT.

CDR3 protein: CASSLAPPGSKYEQYF. The CDR3 DNA follows: TGCGCCAGCAGCTTGGCCCCCCCAGGGAGTAAGTACGAGCAGTACTTC. The chain is built from TRBV5-1 and TRBJ2-7, with D perhaps being TRBD1 or TRBD2 (5 bases each). Trimming left V 0 bases short and J 4 bases short, with 17 bases between. The CDR3 extends over 16 amino acids. Germline CDR1 SGHRS, CDR2 YFSETQ.

The chain employs TRBV5-1 and TRBJ2-5; D is unresolved. The CDR3 has 14 residues. CDR1 is SGHRS, CDR2 YFSETQ, per germline. Trimming pared 0 bases from V and 2 bases from J, leaving 8 bases between. The CDR3 sequence is CASSLAPAQETQYF. The CDR3 DNA is TGCGCCAGCAGCTTGGCACCGGCACAAGAGACCCAGTACTTC. The whole variable domain, remainder taken from reference TRBV5-1 and TRBJ2-5, is KAGVTQTPRYLIKTRGQQVTLSCSPISGHRSVSWYQQTPGQGLQFLFEYFSETQRNKGNFPGRFSGRQFSNSRSEMNVSTLELGDSALYLCASSLAPAQETQYFGPGTRLLVL.

This chain connects TRBV7-9 to TRBJ2-7; TRBD2 is a possible D gene (5 bases). Germline V gene lookup returns CDR1 SEHNR and CDR2 FQNEAQ (reference sequence). This CDR3 comprises 13 residues. V was shortened by 6 bases and J by 4 bases, with 13 bases between the two germline ends. This CDR3 reads CASSPGLRYEQYV. CDR3 DNA sequence: TGTGCCAGCAGTCCAGGACTCAGGTACGAGCAGTACGTC.

Here the CDR3 reads CASSLSGQGVYGYTF. For the CDR3, the DNA is TGTGCCAGCAGTTTGTCAGGACAGGGTGTCTATGGCTACACCTTC. The rearrangement joins TRBV27 to TRBJ1-2, with 8 bases matching TRBD1. Germline lookup yields CDR1 MNHEY and CDR2 SMNVEV (reference sequence). V was clipped by 3 bases and J by 4 bases; unmatched bases: 7. This CDR3 region has 15 residues.

The gene calls are TRBV5-1 and TRBJ2-7, with D perhaps TRBD2 (5 bases). The ends were cut back, 0 bases at V and 2 bases at J, with 12 bases in the middle. From germline, CDR1 is SGHRS and CDR2 YFSETQ. This CDR3 contains 15 residues. The CDR3 bases are TGCGCCAGCAGCTTGGCCGGGAACGGAGCCTACGAGCAGTACGTC. As protein: CASSLAGNGAYEQYV.

The chain couples TRBV6-6 to TRBJ2-7; D unresolved. The CDR3 length is 11 residues. Germline CDR1 is MNHNY and CDR2 is SVGAGI (reference sequence). Deletions cut 7 bases from V and 0 bases from J, with 4 bases between. This chain's CDR3 is CASTLSYEQYF. Written as DNA, the CDR3 is TGTGCCAGCACCCTCTCCTACGAGCAGTACTTC.

V usage is TRBV9 and J usage is TRBJ2-1, with 8 bases that match TRBD2. J lost 0 bases, V lost 0 bases, and 11 bases had no gene match. This CDR3 has 19 residues. The germline V gene encodes CDR1 SGDLS and CDR2 YYNGEE. CDR3 loop: CASSVVAGGTISSYNEQFF. In nucleotides, the CDR3 is TGTGCCAGCAGCGTAGTGGCGGGGGGAACGATTAGCTCCTACAATGAGCAGTTCTTC.

This clone was observed a single time. This chain connects TRBV5-1 to TRBJ2-7, with D perhaps TRBD2 (5 bases). Trimming stripped 0 bases from V and 0 bases from J, with 10 bases between. The length of the CDR3 is 15 residues. Per germline, CDR1 SGHRS and CDR2 YFSETQ. The CDR3: CASSLGGANSYEQYV. CDR3 nucleotides: TGCGCCAGCAGCTTGGGGGGAGCTAACTCCTACGAGCAGTACGTC.

This chain uses TRBV30 with TRBJ1-1, with D hard to call. The V gene's germline CDR1 is GTSNPN and CDR2 SVGIG (reference sequence). Trimming shortened V by 2 bases and J by 5 bases, and 6 bases separated the two germline ends. This CDR3 has 11 residues. DNA for the CDR3: TGTGCCTGGAGTCGAAGGACTGAAGCTTTCTTT. This codes for CAWSRRTEAFF.

This clone came up once. V gene TRBV10-2 combines with J gene TRBJ1-1, with TRBD1 as a possible D gene (6 bases). Trimming cost V 6 bases and J 11 bases, with 22 bases left between them. There are 14 residues in the CDR3. The V gene's germline CDR1 is WSHSY and CDR2 SAAADI. The CDR3 bases are TGCGCCAGCAGCGACCCCCCCGGGACATTTGTCGCTTTCTTT. This translates into CASSDPPGTFVAFF.

The chain uses TRBV7-9 and TRBJ1-1; 11 bases line up with TRBD1. The V gene end was trimmed by 3 bases and the J gene end by 0 bases; junction bases not matched to a gene: 9. The CDR3 is made up of 18 amino acids. CDR1 is SEHNR, CDR2 FQNEAQ, per germline (reference sequence). CDR3 bases: TGTGCCAGCAGCTTGAGGACAGGGGGCCTCTTTATGAACACTGAAGCTTTCTTT. Encoded protein: CASSLRTGGLFMNTEAFF.

V is TRBV6-5 and J is TRBJ1-2; D might be TRBD1 (5 bases). V lost 4 bases, J lost 3 bases, and 9 bases lay in between. The CDR3 sequence is 13 residues long. The germline CDR1 and CDR2 sequences are MNHEY and SVGAGI. The CDR3, as DNA: TGTGCCAGCAGTTTTCAGACAGACTATGGCTACACCTTC. Protein: CASSFQTDYGYTF.

Written as DNA, the CDR3 is TGTGCCTGGAGTGTTAATAGCAATCAGCCCCAGCATTTT. Protein sequence: CAWSVNSNQPQHF. The chain joins TRBV30 to TRBJ1-5; D remains ambiguous. Trimming shortened V by 0 bases and J by 0 bases, and 3 bases separated the two germline ends. CDR1 GTSNPN and CDR2 SVGIG come from the germline V gene (reference sequence). This CDR3 region has 13 residues. The whole variable domain, remainder taken from reference TRBV30 and TRBJ1-5, is SQTIHQWPATLVQPVGSPLSLECTVEGTSNPNLYWYRQAAGRGLQLLFYSVGIGQISSEVPQNLSASRPQDRQFILSSKKLLLSDSGFYLCAWSVNSNQPQHFGDGTRLSIL.

V is TRBV4-3 and J is TRBJ2-3; D is possibly TRBD1 or TRBD2 (6 bases each). The V end lost 3 bases, the J end lost 2 bases, and 15 bases lay between the germline ends. Germline assignment: CDR1 LGHNA and CDR2 YSLEER. The CDR3 covers 16 residues. CDR3: CASSQTPGGPTDTQYF. For the CDR3, the DNA is TGCGCCAGCAGCCAGACTCCCGGGGGCCCCACAGATACGCAGTATTTT.

This chain joins TRBV28 and TRBJ1-1, with 12 bases identical to TRBD1. This CDR3 region has 17 residues. V was clipped by 6 bases and J by 1 base; unmatched bases: 9. Germline V gives CDR1 MDHEN, CDR2 SYDVKM. CDR3 amino acids: CASSRPGQGARNTEAFF. As DNA, the CDR3 is TGTGCCAGCAGCCGACCGGGACAGGGGGCCCGGAACACTGAAGCTTTCTTT.

This clone was recorded a few times. The V gene is TRBV7-9, the J gene TRBJ2-7; TRBD1 matches 7 bases. This CDR3 region has 15 residues. The ends lost 4 bases at V and 1 base at J; junction bases unmatched: 7. The germline gives CDR1 SEHNR, CDR2 FQNEAQ (reference sequence). The CDR3 loop reads CASSSRGLGSYEQYF. In DNA, the CDR3 is TGTGCCAGCAGCTCTAGGGGGCTAGGTTCCTACGAGCAGTACTTC.

The genes are TRBV25-1 and TRBJ1-2; D is uncertain. The germline V and J ends were trimmed by 4 bases and 8 bases, with 17 bases remaining between them. Germline-derived CDR1 and CDR2 are MGHDK and SYGVNS. The length of the CDR3 is 14 residues. The CDR3 loop is CASSVEEGFWGYTF. The CDR3 nucleotides read TGTGCCAGCAGTGTTGAGGAGGGATTTTGGGGCTACACCTTC.

V is TRBV14 and J is TRBJ1-6, with a weak D call TRBD1 (5 bases). The germline V gene has CDR1 SGHDN and CDR2 FVKESK. V was pared by 0 bases and J by 9 bases, with 18 bases between. The CDR3 loop spans 17 amino acids. CDR3 DNA sequence: TGTGCCAGCAGCCAAGATCGGCTGAGGGCCGGGGGTTCACCCCTCCACTTT. It codes for CASSQDRLRAGGSPLHF.

This rearrangement joins TRBV6-1 to TRBJ1-1, with TRBD1 as a possible D gene (5 bases). Trimming shortened V by 7 bases and J by 0 bases, and 9 bases separated the two germline ends. The CDR3 is 13 amino acids. Looked up from germline, CDR1 is MNHNS and CDR2 is SASEGT. The CDR3 DNA reads as TGTGCCAGCACCGACAGTATGAACACTGAAGCTTTCTTT. Translated: CASTDSMNTEAFF.

This chain connects TRBV7-8 to TRBJ2-7; TRBD1 or TRBD2 may be the D gene (6 bases each). The V gene lost 1 base and the J gene lost 5 bases, with 12 bases spanning the gap. CDR3 size: 14 residues. Per germline, CDR1 SGHVS and CDR2 FQNEAQ. The DNA for the CDR3 is TGTGCCAGCAGCTTAGGGGGGGCGCATGACGAGCAGTACTTC. Its translation is CASSLGGAHDEQYF.

This clone has a handful of counts. This chain links TRBV7-9 with TRBJ2-5, with D possibly TRBD1 on 5 matching bases. V was trimmed by 3 bases and J by 2 bases, leaving 10 bases between them. The CDR3 length is 14 residues. Germline assignment: CDR1 SEHNR and CDR2 FQNEAQ (reference sequence). CDR3 loop: CASSFGHTQETQYF. CDR3 nucleotide sequence: TGTGCCAGCAGCTTCGGACACACACAAGAGACCCAGTACTTC.